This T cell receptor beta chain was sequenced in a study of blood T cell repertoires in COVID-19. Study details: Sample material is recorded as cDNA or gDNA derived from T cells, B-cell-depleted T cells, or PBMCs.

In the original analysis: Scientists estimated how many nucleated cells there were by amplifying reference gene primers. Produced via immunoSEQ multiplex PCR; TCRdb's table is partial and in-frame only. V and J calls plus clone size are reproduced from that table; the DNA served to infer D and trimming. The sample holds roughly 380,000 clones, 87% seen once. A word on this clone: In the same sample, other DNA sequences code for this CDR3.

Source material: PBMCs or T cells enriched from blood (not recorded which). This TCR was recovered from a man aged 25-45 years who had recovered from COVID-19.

The CDR3 region has the DNA TGCAGTGCCTACGGGGGAGCTGAAGCTTTCTTT. Protein sequence: CSAYGGAEAFF. This chain links TRBV20-1 with TRBJ1-1, with D tentatively TRBD1 (5 bases). CDR3 length: 11 amino acids. V gave up 6 bases and J gave up 6 bases, with 11 bases separating them. Germline V gene sequence: CDR1 DFQATT, CDR2 SNEGSKA (reference sequence).